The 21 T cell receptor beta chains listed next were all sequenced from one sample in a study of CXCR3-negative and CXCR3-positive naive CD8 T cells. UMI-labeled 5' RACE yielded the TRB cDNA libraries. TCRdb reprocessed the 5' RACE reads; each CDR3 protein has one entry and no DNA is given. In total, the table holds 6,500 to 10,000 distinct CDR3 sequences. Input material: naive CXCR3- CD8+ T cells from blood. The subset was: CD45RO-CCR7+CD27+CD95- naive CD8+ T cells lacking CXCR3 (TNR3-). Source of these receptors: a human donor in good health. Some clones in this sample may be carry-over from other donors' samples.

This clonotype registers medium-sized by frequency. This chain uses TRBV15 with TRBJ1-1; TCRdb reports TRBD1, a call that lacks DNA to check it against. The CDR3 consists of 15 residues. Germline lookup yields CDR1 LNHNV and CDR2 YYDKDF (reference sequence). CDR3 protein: CATSRGGGRTTEAFF.

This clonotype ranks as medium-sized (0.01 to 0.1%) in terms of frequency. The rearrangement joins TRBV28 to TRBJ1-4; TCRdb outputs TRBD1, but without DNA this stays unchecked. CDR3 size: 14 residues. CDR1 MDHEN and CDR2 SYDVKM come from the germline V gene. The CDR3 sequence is CASSSEGQGEKLFF.

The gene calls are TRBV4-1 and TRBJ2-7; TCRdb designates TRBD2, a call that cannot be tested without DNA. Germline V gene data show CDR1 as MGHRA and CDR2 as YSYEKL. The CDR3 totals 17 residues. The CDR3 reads CASSQDWASGGAHEQYF.

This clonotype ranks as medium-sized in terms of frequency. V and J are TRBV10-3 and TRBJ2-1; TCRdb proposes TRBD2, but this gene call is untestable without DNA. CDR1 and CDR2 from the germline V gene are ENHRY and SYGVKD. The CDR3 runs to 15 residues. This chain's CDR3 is CAIMEGPSSYNEQFF.

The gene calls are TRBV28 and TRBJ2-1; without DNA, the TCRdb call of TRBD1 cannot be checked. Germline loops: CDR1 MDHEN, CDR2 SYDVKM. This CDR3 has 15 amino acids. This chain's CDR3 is CASKGEVQGPITLFF.

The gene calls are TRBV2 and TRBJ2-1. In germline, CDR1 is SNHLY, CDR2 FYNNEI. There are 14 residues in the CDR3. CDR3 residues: CASSEAESFNEQFF.

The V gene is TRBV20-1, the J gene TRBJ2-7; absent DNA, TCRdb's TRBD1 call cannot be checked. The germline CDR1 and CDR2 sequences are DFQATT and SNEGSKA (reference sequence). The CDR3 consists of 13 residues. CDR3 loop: CSAQPGLGYEQYF.

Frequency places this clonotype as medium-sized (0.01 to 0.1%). This CDR3 reads CSVVLHYEQYF. The chain couples TRBV29-1 to TRBJ2-7. The CDR3 has 11 residues. CDR1 SQVTM and CDR2 ANQGSEA come from the germline V gene.

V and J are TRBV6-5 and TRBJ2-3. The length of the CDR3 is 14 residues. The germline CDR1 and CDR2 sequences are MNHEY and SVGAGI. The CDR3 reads CASSYEPSTDTQYF.

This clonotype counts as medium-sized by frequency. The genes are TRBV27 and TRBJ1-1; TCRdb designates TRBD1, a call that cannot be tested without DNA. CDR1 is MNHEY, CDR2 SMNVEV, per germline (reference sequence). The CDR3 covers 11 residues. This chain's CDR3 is CATETGKEAFF.

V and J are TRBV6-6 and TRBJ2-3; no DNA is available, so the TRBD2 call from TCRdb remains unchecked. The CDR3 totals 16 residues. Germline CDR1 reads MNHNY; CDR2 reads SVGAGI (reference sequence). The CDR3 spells CASSYRTSGGLDTQYF.

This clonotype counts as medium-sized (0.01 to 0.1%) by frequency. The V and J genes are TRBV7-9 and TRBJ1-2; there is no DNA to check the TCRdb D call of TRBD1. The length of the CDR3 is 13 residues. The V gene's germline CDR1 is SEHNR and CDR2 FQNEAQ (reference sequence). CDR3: CASSSTGGDGYTF.

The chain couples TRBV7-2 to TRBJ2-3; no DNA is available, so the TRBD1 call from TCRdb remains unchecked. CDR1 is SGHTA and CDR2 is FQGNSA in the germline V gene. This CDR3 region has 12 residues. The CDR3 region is CASSLSSPETGF.

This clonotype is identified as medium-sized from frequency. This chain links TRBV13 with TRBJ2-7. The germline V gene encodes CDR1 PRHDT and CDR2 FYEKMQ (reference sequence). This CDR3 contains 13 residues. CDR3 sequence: CASSYTDLDEQYF.

The CDR3 loop is CASSRTLPDPQYF. The chain has TRBV7-7 and TRBJ2-3; TCRdb names TRBD2, which stays unverified in the absence of DNA. This CDR3 contains 13 residues. CDR1 and CDR2 (germline): SSHAT, FNYEAQ (reference sequence).

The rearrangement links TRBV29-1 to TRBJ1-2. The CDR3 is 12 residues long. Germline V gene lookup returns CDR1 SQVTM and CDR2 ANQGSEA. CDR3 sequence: CSVETYFYGYTF.

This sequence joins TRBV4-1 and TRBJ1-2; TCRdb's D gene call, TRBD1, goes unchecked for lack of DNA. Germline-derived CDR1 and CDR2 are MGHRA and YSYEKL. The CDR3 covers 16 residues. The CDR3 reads CASSQTPGPSNYGYTF.

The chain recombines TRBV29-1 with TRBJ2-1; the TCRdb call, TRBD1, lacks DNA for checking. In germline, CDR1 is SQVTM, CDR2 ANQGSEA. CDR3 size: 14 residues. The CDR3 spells CSVELTGGYNEQFF.

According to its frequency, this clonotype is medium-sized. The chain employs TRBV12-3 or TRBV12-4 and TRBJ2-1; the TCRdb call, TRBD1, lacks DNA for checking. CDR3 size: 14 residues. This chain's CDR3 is CASSYGGAYNEQFF.

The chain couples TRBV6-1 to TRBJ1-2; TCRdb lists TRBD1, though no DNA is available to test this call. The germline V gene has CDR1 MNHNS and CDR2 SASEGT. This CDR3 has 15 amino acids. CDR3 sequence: CASLQTATKTWGYTF.

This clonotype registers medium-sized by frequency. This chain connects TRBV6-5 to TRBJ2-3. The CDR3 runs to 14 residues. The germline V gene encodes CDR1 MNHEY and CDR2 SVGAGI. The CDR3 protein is CASSYSGEMNTQYF.